This T cell receptor beta chain was retrieved from a study of blood T cell repertoires in COVID-19. Original data processing: Nucleated cell counts were estimated from reference gene primer amplification. Some clones are missing from TCRdb's copy, which holds only in-frame ones; the method was immunoSEQ multiplex PCR. V, J and clone size are taken as reported in that table, and D and trimming were inferred from the DNA itself. Counted here are roughly 400,000 clones, 70% to 90% occurring once; the ten biggest clones make up approximately 1.5%. All exposed participants met a person with COVID-19 within 2 weeks before entering the study. CDR1 is SGHTS, CDR2 YDEGEE, per germline. Trimming stripped 6 bases from V and 2 bases from J, with 15 bases between. This CDR3 contains 15 residues.

The sequencing sample was made of PBMCs or T cells enriched from blood (not recorded which). The receptor was derived from a woman aged 18-29 years who had been exposed to COVID-19. The V and J genes are TRBV5-8 and TRBJ1-5; no definite D call. CDR3 sequence (DNA): TGTGCCAGCAATCTCCGGGCGGGTGGCAATCAGCCCCAGCATTTT. Translation gives CASNLRAGGNQPQHF.